The 31 T cell receptor beta chains below were found in one sample sequenced in a study of T cell responses to AZD1222 COVID-19 vaccine. Assay: immunoSEQ multiplex PCR; the TCRdb copy retains only in-frame clones and omits some. This sample has some 120,000 clones, with 88% found just once. This specimen was peripheral blood, taken on day 0 of AZD1222 vaccination. The receptors come from an adult in good health.

The CDR3 reads CASSLGGTYEQYF. CDR3 coding DNA: TGTGCCAGCAGTTTAGGAGGGACCTACGAGCAGTACTTC. This chain links TRBV27 with TRBJ2-7; maybe TRBD2 (6 bases). This CDR3 is built from 13 residues. CDR1 is MNHEY and CDR2 is SMNVEV in the germline V gene (reference sequence). The germline V and J ends were trimmed by 2 bases and 2 bases, with 7 bases remaining between them.

This CDR3 reads CASSPYLSNYGYTF. CDR3 bases: TGTGCCAGCAGTCCCTACCTAAGTAACTATGGCTACACCTTC. This chain links TRBV28 with TRBJ1-2; D uncertain. In germline, CDR1 is MDHEN, CDR2 SYDVKM. The germline V and J ends were trimmed by 5 bases and 1 base, with 11 bases remaining between them. This CDR3 has 14 residues.

V gene TRBV7-2 combines with J gene TRBJ1-3; TRBD1 matches at 7 bases. From germline, CDR1 is SGHTA and CDR2 FQGNSA. The CDR3 has 16 residues. The junction had 6 bases not matched to a gene; V was cut back by 1 base and J by 3 bases. CDR3 DNA: TGTGCCAGCAGCTTAGTTTCCCAGGGGGTTGGAAACACCATATATTTT. Residues: CASSLVSQGVGNTIYF.

This chain joins TRBV6-2 or TRBV6-3 and TRBJ2-7, with TRBD2 matching over 8 bases. V shed 5 bases and J 2 bases; nucleotides not matched to a gene: 5. CDR1 is MNHEY and CDR2 is SVGEGT in the germline V gene. The CDR3 totals 14 residues. CDR3 loop: CASSRGLGAYEQYF. Written as DNA, the CDR3 is TGTGCCAGCAGTCGGGGACTAGGAGCCTACGAGCAGTACTTC.

This clone came up once. The CDR3: CASSYAFAGGLNQPQHF. The CDR3 nucleotides read TGTGCCAGCAGTTACGCCTTTGCCGGGGGGCTGAATCAGCCCCAGCATTTT. The gene calls are TRBV6-2 or TRBV6-3 and TRBJ1-5, with D possibly TRBD1 on 6 matching bases. This CDR3 is built from 17 residues. The germline V gene encodes CDR1 MNHEY and CDR2 SVGEGT. The V and J ends lost 2 bases and 4 bases respectively, with 18 bases between them.

The gene calls are TRBV28 and TRBJ1-2, with D possibly TRBD1 on 5 matching bases. Trimming shortened V by 5 bases and J by 5 bases, and 18 bases separated the two germline ends. The CDR3 has 15 amino acids. The V gene's germline CDR1 is MDHEN and CDR2 SYDVKM. The CDR3 DNA reads TGTGCCAGCAGTCCCCCTGGGGGAGGATCTTATGGCTACACCTTC. Its translation is CASSPPGGGSYGYTF.

V gene TRBV28 combines with J gene TRBJ1-1; unclear D gene. CDR3 length: 12 residues. Germline values: CDR1 MDHEN, CDR2 SYDVKM. V lost 5 bases to trimming and J lost 7 bases, with 11 bases between them. The CDR3 DNA sequence: TGTGCCAGCAGTCCCCTGAGGGATGAAGCTTTCTTT. It translates to CASSPLRDEAFF.

This sequence joins TRBV14 and TRBJ1-5; TRBD1 might be the D (6 bases). The CDR3 is 13 residues long. Germline CDR1 SGHDN, CDR2 FVKESK. V was pared by 4 bases and J by 6 bases, with 10 bases between. CDR3 sequence reads: CASSPLGGQPQHF. The CDR3 DNA reads TGTGCCAGCAGCCCCTTAGGGGGTCAGCCCCAGCATTTT.

The rearrangement joins TRBV4-1 to TRBJ1-1; D is perhaps TRBD1 (6 bases). V lost 5 bases, J lost 10 bases, and 26 bases lay in between. From germline, CDR1 is MGHRA and CDR2 YSYEKL. The CDR3 extends over 16 amino acids. The CDR3 loop reads CASSNYRESKEGGAFF. DNA of the CDR3: TGCGCCAGCAGCAATTACAGGGAGAGTAAAGAAGGCGGAGCTTTCTTT.

This clone was counted once. The rearrangement links TRBV5-4 to TRBJ2-1, with 9 bases aligning to TRBD1. Per germline, CDR1 SGHNT and CDR2 YYREEE (reference sequence). This CDR3 is 17 amino acids long. The ends lost 0 bases at V and 5 bases at J; junction bases unmatched: 9. CDR3 residues: CASSLGAPGQGDNEQFF. CDR3 DNA sequence: TGTGCCAGCAGCTTGGGGGCTCCGGGACAGGGTGACAATGAGCAGTTCTTC.

This chain joins TRBV5-6 and TRBJ2-3; D not certain. Germline V gene data show CDR1 as SGHDT and CDR2 as YYEEEE. The CDR3 covers 13 residues. Trimming left V 4 bases short and J 6 bases short, with 12 bases between. CDR3 sequence (DNA): TGTGCCAGCAGCGAAACTGACCGGGATACGCAGTATTTT. It yields the protein CASSETDRDTQYF.

V is TRBV5-6 and J is TRBJ1-6; D is unresolved. The ends were cut back, 4 bases at V and 0 bases at J, with 11 bases in the middle. The CDR3 runs 16 residues. Germline CDR1 reads SGHDT; CDR2 reads YYEEEE. CDR3 sequence (DNA): TGTGCCAGCAGCCTCGGGCCTAGCTCCTATAATTCACCCCTCCACTTT. The encoded protein is CASSLGPSSYNSPLHF.

The chain couples TRBV7-2 to TRBJ2-2; 7 bases map to TRBD1. Germline CDR1 SGHTA, CDR2 FQGNSA. The J segment lost 4 bases and the V segment lost 6 bases, leaving 8 bases of the junction unmatched. The CDR3 runs to 15 residues. DNA for the CDR3: TGTGCCAGCAGGCCGGGACAGTCGGGCACCGGGGAGCTGTTTTTT. It is translated as CASRPGQSGTGELFF.

The V and J genes are TRBV9 and TRBJ1-2; D not certain. The CDR3 has 15 residues. V was shortened by 2 bases and J by 5 bases, with 16 bases between the two germline ends. The germline CDR1 and CDR2 sequences are SGDLS and YYNGEE. CDR3 nucleotides: TGTGCCAGCAGCGTTCGCGGGAACCTGCTTTATGGCTACACCTTC. Translation: CASSVRGNLLYGYTF.

This rearrangement joins TRBV3-1 (or the pseudogene TRBV3-2) to TRBJ2-1; 7 bases agree with TRBD2. The trim removed 6 bases at V and 8 bases at J, leaving 10 bases unmatched. This CDR3 is built from 14 residues. From germline, CDR1 is LGHDT and CDR2 YNNKEL (reference sequence). The CDR3 DNA sequence: TGTGCCAGCAGTTCAATTGCGGGAGTCTATGAGCAGTTCTTC. Residues: CASSSIAGVYEQFF.

This chain connects TRBV5-6 to TRBJ2-4; D unclear. Germline lookup yields CDR1 SGHDT and CDR2 YYEEEE. This CDR3 has 14 residues. V was cut by 4 bases and J by 0 bases, with 8 bases left in between. The CDR3 region is CASSLNLAKNIQYF. CDR3 in DNA: TGTGCCAGCAGCCTCAACCTAGCCAAAAACATTCAGTACTTC.

The chain is built from TRBV21-1 and TRBJ1-2; the listed D gene, TRBD1, was not tested against the DNA. TRBV21-1 has pseudogene status. The CDR3 sequence is 18 residues long. Written as DNA, the CDR3 is TGTGCCAGCAGCAAAGCCGGACAGAGAGATCGCAAAGCCTATGGCTACACCTTC. This codes for CASSKAGQRDRKAYGYTF.

This clone was seen a handful of times. The chain employs TRBV30 and TRBJ2-7; D gene ambiguous. The length of the CDR3 is 11 residues. CDR1 is GTSNPN, CDR2 SVGIG, per germline (reference sequence). Trimming shortened V by 0 bases and J by 3 bases, and 3 bases separated the two germline ends. The CDR3 spells CAWSVGYEQYF. CDR3 DNA: TGTGCCTGGAGTGTGGGCTACGAGCAGTACTTC. The whole variable domain, filled in from reference TRBV30 and TRBJ2-7, reads SQTIHQWPATLVQPVGSPLSLECTVEGTSNPNLYWYRQAAGRGLQLLFYSVGIGQISSEVPQNLSASRPQDRQFILSSKKLLLSDSGFYLCAWSVGYEQYFGPGTRLTVT.

The V call is TRBV6-5, the J call TRBJ1-1; D may be TRBD1 (5 bases). CDR3 length: 13 amino acids. Germline V gene sequence: CDR1 MNHEY, CDR2 SVGAGI. V was pared by 8 bases and J by 4 bases, with 14 bases between. Here the CDR3 DNA reads TGTGCCAGCGGGGGAACTCGGGGCACTGAAGCTTTCTTT. Protein: CASGGTRGTEAFF.

The chain links TRBV7-3 to TRBJ1-1, with 8 bases identical to TRBD1. From germline, CDR1 is SGHTA and CDR2 FQGTGA. Losses at the gene ends were 4 bases for V and 5 bases for J; bases not matched to a gene: 9. The CDR3 runs 15 residues. The CDR3 DNA reads as TGTGCCAGCAGCTCGCAGGGGGCTTTGAGGACTGAAGCTTTCTTT. It is translated as CASSSQGALRTEAFF.

The genes are TRBV12-3 or TRBV12-4 and TRBJ2-5; 7 bases align to TRBD1. CDR3 length: 12 residues. The J segment lost 5 bases and the V segment lost 5 bases, leaving 2 bases of the junction unmatched. The CDR3 DNA is TGTGCCAGCAGTACGACAGGGGAGACCCAGTACTTC. It yields the protein CASSTTGETQYF.

The V call is TRBV28, the J call TRBJ1-2; D is unclear. The germline gives CDR1 MDHEN, CDR2 SYDVKM. Trimming removed 3 bases from V and 5 bases from J, with 4 bases in between. The CDR3 is 11 amino acids. CDR3 in DNA: TGTGCCAGCAGTTTCCAGTATGGCTACACCTTC. As protein: CASSFQYGYTF.

The J gene is TRBJ1-2, the V gene TRBV6-5, with 7 bases aligning to TRBD1. Germline V gene sequence: CDR1 MNHEY, CDR2 SVGAGI. Trimming at V came to 6 bases and at J to 7 bases, leaving 5 bases not matched to a gene. The CDR3 sequence is 12 residues long. The CDR3 coding sequence is TGTGCCAGCAGAACGACAGGGAGTGGCTACACCTTC. This translates into CASRTTGSGYTF.

The chain links TRBV5-1 to TRBJ2-2; the match to TRBD2 covers 14 bases. Germline lookup yields CDR1 SGHRS and CDR2 YFSETQ. This CDR3 is 17 amino acids long. V was clipped by 3 bases and J by 5 bases; unmatched bases: 6. This chain's CDR3 is CASSWGLAGDGTGELFF. CDR3 DNA sequence: TGCGCCAGCAGCTGGGGACTAGCGGGAGATGGGACCGGGGAGCTGTTTTTT.

The rearrangement uses TRBV24-1 and TRBJ1-2, with a tentative D call TRBD1 (5 bases). The CDR3 has 12 amino acids. Per the germline V gene, CDR1 is KGHDR and CDR2 is SFDVKD. Trimming took 9 bases from V and 4 from J, leaving 11 bases between them. CDR3 sequence (DNA): TGTGCCACCGGGGGGATCCCCTATGGCTACACCTTC. It yields the protein CATGGIPYGYTF.

This chain links TRBV5-1 with TRBJ2-1; 9 bases are a match to TRBD2. V shed 0 bases and J 6 bases; nucleotides not matched to a gene: 7. The CDR3 runs 16 residues. In germline, CDR1 is SGHRS, CDR2 YFSETQ. DNA for the CDR3: TGCGCCAGCAGCTTGGCCAGCAGCGGGAGGTTCAATGAGCAGTTCTTC. Its protein is CASSLASSGRFNEQFF.

Only a few counts were recorded for this clone. The chain combines TRBV5-4 with TRBJ1-2, with D hard to call. Trimming took 0 bases from V and 6 from J, leaving 12 bases between them. Germline V gene lookup returns CDR1 SGHNT and CDR2 YYREEE (reference sequence). This CDR3 is 14 amino acids long. CDR3 DNA sequence: TGTGCCAGCAGCTTGGAAGGGAGCTTCGATGGCTACACCTTC. This codes for CASSLEGSFDGYTF.

This clone was counted only a few times. The gene calls are TRBV6-4 and TRBJ1-2, with 7 bases matching TRBD1. V dropped 5 bases and J dropped 3; count of bases not matched to a gene: 12. In germline, CDR1 is MRHNA, CDR2 SNTAGT. The CDR3 is made up of 16 amino acids. The CDR3 spells CASSPQMTGLHYGYTF. The CDR3 DNA sequence: TGTGCCAGCAGTCCCCAAATGACAGGGCTCCACTATGGCTACACCTTC.

The chain joins TRBV4-3 to TRBJ2-6, with 8 bases matching TRBD2. Unmatched junction bases numbered 11, after V lost 0 bases and J lost 4 bases. Germline V gene sequence: CDR1 LGHNA, CDR2 YSLEER. This CDR3 contains 19 residues. The CDR3 is CASSQEVAGMGTGANVLTF. Written as DNA, the CDR3 is TGCGCCAGCAGCCAAGAAGTAGCGGGGATGGGGACCGGGGCCAACGTCCTGACTTTC.

The rearrangement uses TRBV9 and TRBJ1-4; D is uncertain. Trimming pared 4 bases from V and 6 bases from J, leaving 10 bases between. Germline lookup yields CDR1 SGDLS and CDR2 YYNGEE. The CDR3 extends over 13 amino acids. The CDR3: CASSQSGDEKLFF. Written as DNA, the CDR3 is TGTGCCAGCAGCCAAAGTGGGGATGAAAAACTGTTTTTT.

V is TRBV7-3 and J is TRBJ1-6, with 9 bases fitting TRBD1. The length of the CDR3 is 16 residues. Trimming cost V 2 bases and J 10 bases; bases outside gene matches: 9. CDR1 and CDR2 from the germline V gene are SGHTA and FQGTGA. CDR3 in DNA: TGTGCCAGCAGCTTACGTGACAGGGGGTCCTACTCACCCCTCCACTTT. Amino acid sequence: CASSLRDRGSYSPLHF.